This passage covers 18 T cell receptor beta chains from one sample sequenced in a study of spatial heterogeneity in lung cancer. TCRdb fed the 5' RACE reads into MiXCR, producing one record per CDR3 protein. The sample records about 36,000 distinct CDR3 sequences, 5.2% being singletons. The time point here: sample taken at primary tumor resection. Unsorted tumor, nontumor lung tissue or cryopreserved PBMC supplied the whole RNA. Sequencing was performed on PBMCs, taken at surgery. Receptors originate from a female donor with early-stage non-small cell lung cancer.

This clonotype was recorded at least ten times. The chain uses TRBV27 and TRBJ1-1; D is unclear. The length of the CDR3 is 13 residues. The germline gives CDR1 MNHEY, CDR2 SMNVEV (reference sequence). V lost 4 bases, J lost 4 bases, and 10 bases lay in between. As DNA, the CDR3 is TGTGCCAGCAGTTCGGCCGTTTTCACTGAAGCTTTCTTT. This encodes CASSSAVFTEAFF.

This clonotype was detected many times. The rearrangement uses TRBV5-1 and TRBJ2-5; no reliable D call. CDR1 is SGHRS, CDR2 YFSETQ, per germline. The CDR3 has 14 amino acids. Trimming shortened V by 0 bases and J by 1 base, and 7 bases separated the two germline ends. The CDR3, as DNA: TGCGCCAGCAGCTTGGGCGTAGGCCAAGAGACCCAGTACTTC. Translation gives CASSLGVGQETQYF.

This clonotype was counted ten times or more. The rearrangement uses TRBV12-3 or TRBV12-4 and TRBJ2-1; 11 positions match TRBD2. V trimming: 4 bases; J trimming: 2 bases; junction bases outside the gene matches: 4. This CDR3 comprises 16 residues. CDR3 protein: CASSSLTSGAYNEQFF. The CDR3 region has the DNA TGTGCCAGCAGTTCCCTGACTAGCGGGGCCTACAATGAGCAGTTCTTC.

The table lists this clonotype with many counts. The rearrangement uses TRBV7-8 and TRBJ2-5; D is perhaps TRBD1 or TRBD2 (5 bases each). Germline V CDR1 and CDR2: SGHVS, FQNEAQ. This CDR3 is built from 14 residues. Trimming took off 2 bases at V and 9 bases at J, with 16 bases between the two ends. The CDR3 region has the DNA TGTGCCAGCAGCTTATCTGGGGGAGTGGGGGCCCAGTACTTC. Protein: CASSLSGGVGAQYF. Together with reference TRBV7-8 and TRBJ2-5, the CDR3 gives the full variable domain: GAGVSQSPRYKVAKRGQDVALRCDPISGHVSLFWYQQALGQGPEFLTYFQNEAQLDKSGLPSDRFFAERPEGSVSTLKIQRTQQEDSAVYLCASSLSGGVGAQYFGPGTRLLVL.

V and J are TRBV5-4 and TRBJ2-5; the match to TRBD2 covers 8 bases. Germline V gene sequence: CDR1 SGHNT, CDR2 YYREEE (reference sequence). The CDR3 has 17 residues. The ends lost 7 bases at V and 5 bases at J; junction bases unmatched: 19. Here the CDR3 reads CASAPTSAYLSGETQYF. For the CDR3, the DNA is TGTGCCAGCGCCCCGACTAGCGCCTATTTAAGCGGGGAGACCCAGTACTTC. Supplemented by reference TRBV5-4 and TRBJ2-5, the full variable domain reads ETGVTQSPTHLIKTRGQQVTLRCSSQSGHNTVSWYQQALGQGPQFIFQYYREEENGRGNFPPRFSGLQFPNYSSELNVNALELDDSALYLCASAPTSAYLSGETQYFGPGTRLLVL.

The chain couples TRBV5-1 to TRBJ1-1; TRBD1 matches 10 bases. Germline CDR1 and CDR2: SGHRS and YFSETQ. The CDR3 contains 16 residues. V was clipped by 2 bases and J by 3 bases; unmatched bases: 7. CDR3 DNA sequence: TGCGCCAGCAGCTTCCAGGGGACAGGGGATTACACTGAAGCTTTCTTT. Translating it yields CASSFQGTGDYTEAFF.

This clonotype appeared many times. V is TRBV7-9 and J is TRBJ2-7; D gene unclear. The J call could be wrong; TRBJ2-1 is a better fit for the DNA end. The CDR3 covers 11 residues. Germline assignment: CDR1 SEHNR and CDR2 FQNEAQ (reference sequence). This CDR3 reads CASSLLYEQFF. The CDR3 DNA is TGTGCCAGCAGCTTACTATACGAGCAGTTCTTC.

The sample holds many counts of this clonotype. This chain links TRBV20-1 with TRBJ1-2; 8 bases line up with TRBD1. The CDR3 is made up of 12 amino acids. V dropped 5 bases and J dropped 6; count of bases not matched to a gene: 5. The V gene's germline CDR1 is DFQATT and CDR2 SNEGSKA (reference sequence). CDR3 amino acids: CSAYPTGDGYTF. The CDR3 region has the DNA TGCAGTGCTTACCCGACAGGGGATGGCTACACCTTC.

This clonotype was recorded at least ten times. CDR3 loop: CASSTTGNNQPQHF. CDR3 DNA: TGTGCCAGTAGTACGACAGGGAACAATCAGCCCCAGCATTTT. The chain links TRBV19 to TRBJ1-5; 7 positions agree with TRBD1. Germline CDR1 LNHDA, CDR2 SQIVND (reference sequence). The CDR3 runs to 14 residues. Trimming removed 4 bases from V and 3 bases from J; junction bases left unmatched: 3.

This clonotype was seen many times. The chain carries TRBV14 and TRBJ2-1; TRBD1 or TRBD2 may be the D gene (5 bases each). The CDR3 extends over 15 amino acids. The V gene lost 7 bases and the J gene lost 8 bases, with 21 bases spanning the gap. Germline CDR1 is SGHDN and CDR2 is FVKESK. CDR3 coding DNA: TGTGCCAGCACTCGGACCAGGGACGTTTCGCATGAGCAGTTCTTC. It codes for CASTRTRDVSHEQFF.

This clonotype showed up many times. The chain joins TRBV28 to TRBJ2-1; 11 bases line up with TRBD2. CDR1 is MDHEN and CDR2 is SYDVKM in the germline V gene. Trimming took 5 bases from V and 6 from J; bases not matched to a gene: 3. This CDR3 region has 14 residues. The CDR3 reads CASSPGLAGNEQFF. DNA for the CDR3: TGTGCCAGCAGTCCCGGACTAGCGGGCAATGAGCAGTTCTTC. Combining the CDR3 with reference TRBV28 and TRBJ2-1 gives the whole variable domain DVKVTQSSRYLVKRTGEKVFLECVQDMDHENMFWYRQDPGLGLRLIYFSYDVKMKEKGDIPEGYSVSREKKERFSLILESASTNQTSMYLCASSPGLAGNEQFFGPGTRLTVL.

The CDR3 DNA sequence: TGCGCCAGCAGCGGACAGGGCGCCCCCCAAGAGACCCAGTACTTC. Residues: CASSGQGAPQETQYF. V usage is TRBV5-1 and J usage is TRBJ2-5, with 8 bases identical to TRBD1. Germline trimming cut 4 bases from V and 1 base from J; bases unmatched to any gene: 6. The germline V gene encodes CDR1 SGHRS and CDR2 YFSETQ. CDR3 length: 15 residues.

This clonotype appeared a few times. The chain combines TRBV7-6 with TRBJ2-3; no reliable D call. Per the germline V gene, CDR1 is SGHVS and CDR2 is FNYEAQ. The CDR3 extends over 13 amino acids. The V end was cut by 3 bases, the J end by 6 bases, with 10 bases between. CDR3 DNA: TGTGCCAGCAGCTTGTCAACTCGGGATACGCAGTATTTT. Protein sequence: CASSLSTRDTQYF.

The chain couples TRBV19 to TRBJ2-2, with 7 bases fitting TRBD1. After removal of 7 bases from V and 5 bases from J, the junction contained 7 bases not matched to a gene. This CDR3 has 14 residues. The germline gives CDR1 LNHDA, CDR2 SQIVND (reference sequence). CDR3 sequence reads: CASTRQGWTGELFF. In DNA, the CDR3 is TGTGCCAGTACCAGACAGGGTTGGACCGGGGAGCTGTTTTTT.

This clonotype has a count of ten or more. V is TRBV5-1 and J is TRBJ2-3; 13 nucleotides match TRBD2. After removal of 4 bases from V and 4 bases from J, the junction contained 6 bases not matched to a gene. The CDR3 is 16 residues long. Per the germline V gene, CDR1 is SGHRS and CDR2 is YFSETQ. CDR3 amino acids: CASSTRLAGGADTQYF. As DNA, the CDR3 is TGCGCCAGCAGCACCCGACTAGCGGGAGGCGCAGATACGCAGTATTTT.

CDR3: CSARPPPTGAYEQYF. The CDR3 bases are TGCAGTGCTAGACCCCCACCGACAGGGGCCTACGAGCAGTACTTC. The gene calls are TRBV20-1 and TRBJ2-7; 8 bases are shared with TRBD1. This CDR3 region has 15 residues. The germline V gene has CDR1 DFQATT and CDR2 SNEGSKA (reference sequence). V trimming: 2 bases; J trimming: 2 bases; junction bases outside the gene matches: 8.

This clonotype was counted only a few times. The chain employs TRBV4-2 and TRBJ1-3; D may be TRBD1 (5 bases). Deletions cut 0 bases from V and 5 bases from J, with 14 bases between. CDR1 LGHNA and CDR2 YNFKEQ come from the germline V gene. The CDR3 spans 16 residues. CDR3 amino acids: CASSQDLAGSRNTIYF. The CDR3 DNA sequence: TGTGCCAGCAGCCAAGATCTTGCAGGGTCACGAAACACCATATATTTT.

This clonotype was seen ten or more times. The CDR3 nucleotides read TGCGCCAGCAGTGAGTCTGCGGGTGACTGGGGGGAGACCCAGTACTTC. This encodes CASSESAGDWGETQYF. The chain is built from TRBV10-1 and TRBJ2-5; D may match TRBD1 or TRBD2 (5 bases each). V was pared by 0 bases and J by 5 bases, with 16 bases between. Germline values: CDR1 WNHNN, CDR2 SYGVQD (reference sequence). This CDR3 spans 16 amino acids.